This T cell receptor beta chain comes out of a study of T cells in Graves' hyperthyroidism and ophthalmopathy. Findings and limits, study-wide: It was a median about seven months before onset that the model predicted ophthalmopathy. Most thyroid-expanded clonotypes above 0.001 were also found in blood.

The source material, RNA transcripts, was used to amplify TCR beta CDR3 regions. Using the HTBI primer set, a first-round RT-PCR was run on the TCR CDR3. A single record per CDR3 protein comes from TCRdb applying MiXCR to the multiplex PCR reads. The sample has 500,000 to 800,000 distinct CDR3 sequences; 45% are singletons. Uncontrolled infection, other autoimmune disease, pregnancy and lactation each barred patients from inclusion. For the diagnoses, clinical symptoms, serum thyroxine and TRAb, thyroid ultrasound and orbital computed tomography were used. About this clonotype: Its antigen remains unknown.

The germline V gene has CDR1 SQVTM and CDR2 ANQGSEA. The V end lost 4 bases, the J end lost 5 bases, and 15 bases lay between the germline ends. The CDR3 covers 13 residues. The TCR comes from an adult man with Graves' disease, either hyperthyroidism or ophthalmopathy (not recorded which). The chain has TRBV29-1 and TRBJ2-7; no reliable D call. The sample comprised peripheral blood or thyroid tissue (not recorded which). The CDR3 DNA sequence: TGCAGCGTTGGGGAAAATAGCTTGCACGAGCAGTACTTC. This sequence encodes CSVGENSLHEQYF.